These T cell receptor beta chains were read from a single sample in a study of blood T cell repertoires in COVID-19. Sequencing used immunoSEQ multiplex PCR; TCRdb keeps in-frame clones, though not all of them. The sample includes about 42,000 clones, 85% to 90% of them seen just once. The specimen sequenced was peripheral blood. The receptor set was obtained from a man aged 50-60 years with active COVID-19. Each CDR3 is given with its conserved first and last residue. D genes are given only for firm matches. Size tells how often a clone was seen (once, few, many) or the class of an expanded clone, and some rows leave it out.

DNA: TGTGCCAGCAGCTTAGTTGGTCTAAGTAACTATGGCTACACCTTC
CDR3: CASSLVGLSNYGYTF
length: 15
J: TRBJ1-2
V: TRBV7-9
size: once
D: .

DNA: TGTGCCAGCAGCCAAGGGCTTAGCGGGGGGTGGGGAGATACGCAGTATTTT
CDR3: CASSQGLSGGWGDTQYF
length: 17
J: TRBJ2-3
V: TRBV4-2
size: .
D: TRBD2

DNA: TGCGCCAGCAGCCCTTCAGGGGAGCCTAATGAAAAACTGTTTTTT
CDR3: CASSPSGEPNEKLFF
length: 15
J: TRBJ1-4
V: TRBV5-1
size: .
D: .

DNA: TGTGCCAGCTCACCGCCCATACCGGGACAGGGGAATTCACCCCTCCACTTT
CDR3: CASSPPIPGQGNSPLHF
length: 17
J: TRBJ1-6
V: TRBV18
size: .
D: TRBD1

DNA: TGTGCCAGCAGTTACTCCGACAATGAGCAGTTCTTC
CDR3: CASSYSDNEQFF
length: 12
J: TRBJ2-1
V: TRBV6-2/TRBV6-3
size: .
D: .

DNA: TGTGCCAGCAATCCTGGTGTACAGGGAACAGTCGAGCAGTACTTC
CDR3: CASNPGVQGTVEQYF
length: 15
J: TRBJ2-7
V: TRBV6-5
size: .
D: .

DNA: TGTGCCAGCAGCTCACGAGAGGGACAGCGGATGAACACTGAAGCTTTCTTT
CDR3: CASSSREGQRMNTEAFF
length: 17
J: TRBJ1-1
V: TRBV7-9
size: .
D: TRBD1

DNA: TGTGCCAGCAACCTAGGGGGGGGCACAGATACGCAGTATTTT
CDR3: CASNLGGGTDTQYF
length: 14
J: TRBJ2-3
V: TRBV7-2
size: .
D: .

DNA: TGCGCCAGCAGCTTTCCCCCCCGCGATGAGACCCAGTACTTC
CDR3: CASSFPPRDETQYF
length: 14
J: TRBJ2-5
V: TRBV5-1
size: .
D: .

DNA: TGTGCCAGCAGTTTATCGGGCAATCAGCCCCAGCATTTT
CDR3: CASSLSGNQPQHF
length: 13
J: TRBJ1-5
V: TRBV12-3/TRBV12-4
size: few
D: .

DNA: TGTGCCAGTAGTTCGGACAGAAACTACGAGCAGTACTTC
CDR3: CASSSDRNYEQYF
length: 13
J: TRBJ2-7
V: TRBV19
size: .
D: .

DNA: TGTGCCTGGAGTGTACTAAGGTACTACGAGCAGTACTTC
CDR3: CAWSVLRYYEQYF
length: 13
J: TRBJ2-7
V: TRBV30
size: .
D: .

DNA: TGTGCCAGCAGCCTCCGACAGGGGTTAACCGGGGAGCTGTTTTTT
CDR3: CASSLRQGLTGELFF
length: 15
J: TRBJ2-2
V: TRBV7-9
size: .
D: TRBD1

DNA: TGTGCCAGCAGCTTGGAGGGGGGAGGGATTGGCAATGAAAAACTGTTTTTT
CDR3: CASSLEGGGIGNEKLFF
length: 17
J: TRBJ1-4
V: TRBV5-4
size: .
D: .

DNA: TGTGCCAGCAGCAGTACAGGGGGCTATGGCTACACCTTC
CDR3: CASSSTGGYGYTF
length: 13
J: TRBJ1-2
V: TRBV7-8
size: .
D: TRBD1

DNA: TGTGCCAGCAGCTTTGACACAGGAAGAGAGAACACTGAAGCTTTCTTT
CDR3: CASSFDTGRENTEAFF
length: 16
J: TRBJ1-1
V: TRBV12-1
size: .
D: .

DNA: TGTGCCAGCAGACGACGCGGTCCTATAAACCAAGAGACCCAGTACTTC
CDR3: CASRRRGPINQETQYF
length: 16
J: TRBJ2-5
V: TRBV27
size: .
D: .

DNA: TGCGCCAGCAGCTTCACCGGGACTAGCCCAGTGGAGCAGTACTTC
CDR3: CASSFTGTSPVEQYF
length: 15
J: TRBJ2-7
V: TRBV5-1
size: .
D: TRBD2

DNA: TGTGCCAGCAGCTTAGAGGGACAGGGTCGGAACATTCAGTACTTC
CDR3: CASSLEGQGRNIQYF
length: 15
J: TRBJ2-4
V: TRBV13
size: .
D: TRBD1

DNA: TGTGCCAGCAGCCAAGAACGCGGGGGGGCCCCACGCACAGATACGCAGTATTTT
CDR3: CASSQERGGAPRTDTQYF
length: 18
J: TRBJ2-3
V: TRBV4-2
size: .
D: TRBD2

DNA: TGCGCCAGCAGCCTGTCAACCTCAGGGGGAATCGTTAGTGGCTACACCTTC
CDR3: CASSLSTSGGIVSGYTF
length: 17
J: TRBJ1-2
V: TRBV5-1
size: .
D: TRBD1

DNA: TGCGCCAGCAGCTTGGGCGGACTAGCGACGAACACCGGGGAGCTGTTTTTT
CDR3: CASSLGGLATNTGELFF
length: 17
J: TRBJ2-2
V: TRBV5-1
size: .
D: TRBD2

DNA: TGTGCCAGCAGCGTCACTAGCGGGGTGAGAGATACGCAGTATTTT
CDR3: CASSVTSGVRDTQYF
length: 15
J: TRBJ2-3
V: TRBV5-6
size: medium-sized
D: TRBD2

DNA: TGTGCCAGCAGCATATATAGCGGGGGAACCTCCTACGAGCAGTACTTC
CDR3: CASSIYSGGTSYEQYF
length: 16
J: TRBJ2-7
V: TRBV7-2
size: .
D: TRBD2

DNA: TGTGCCAGTAGTCCGGAGGGGGAGACCCAGTACTTC
CDR3: CASSPEGETQYF
length: 12
J: TRBJ2-5
V: TRBV19
size: .
D: .

DNA: TGTGCCATCAGTGATTTGGCAGGGGATGACTATGAGCAGTTCTTC
CDR3: CAISDLAGDDYEQFF
length: 15
J: TRBJ2-1
V: TRBV10-3
size: .
D: .

DNA: TGTGCCAGCAGGGGCAATTGGGAGACCCAGTACTTC
CDR3: CASRGNWETQYF
length: 12
J: TRBJ2-5
V: TRBV27
size: .
D: .

DNA: TGTGCCAGCAGCCGGGGGAAGGCCGGAGATACGCAGTATTTT
CDR3: CASSRGKAGDTQYF
length: 14
J: TRBJ2-3
V: TRBV5-4
size: .
D: .

DNA: TGTGCCAGCAGCTTAAGGGAGGCTGGGGCCAACGTCCTGACTTTC
CDR3: CASSLREAGANVLTF
length: 15
J: TRBJ2-6
V: TRBV7-2
size: .
D: .

DNA: TGTGCCAGTAGTATTAGCGGGGGGGCGGCCGGGGCCAACGTCCTGACTTTC
CDR3: CASSISGGAAGANVLTF
length: 17
J: TRBJ2-6
V: TRBV19
size: .
D: TRBD2

DNA: TGTGCCAGCAGTCCAGGGGAGAATCAGCCCCAGCATTTT
CDR3: CASSPGENQPQHF
length: 13
J: TRBJ1-5
V: TRBV6-2/TRBV6-3
size: few
D: .

DNA: TGTGCCAGCAGGGAACAGGGGTTCTCTGGAAACACCATATATTTT
CDR3: CASREQGFSGNTIYF
length: 15
J: TRBJ1-3
V: TRBV13
size: .
D: TRBD1

DNA: TGTGCCTGGAGTGTACAAGCGGGGGGGCGAGAGCAGTTCTTC
CDR3: CAWSVQAGGREQFF
length: 14
J: TRBJ2-1
V: TRBV30
size: once
D: TRBD2

DNA: TGTGCCAGCAGCTCACAGACAGGGGGCAACACTGAAGCTTTCTTT
CDR3: CASSSQTGGNTEAFF
length: 15
J: TRBJ1-1
V: TRBV6-5
size: .
D: TRBD1

DNA: TGTGCCAGCAGTCCCCAGATGAACACTGAAGCTTTCTTT
CDR3: CASSPQMNTEAFF
length: 13
J: TRBJ1-1
V: TRBV7-2
size: .
D: .

DNA: TGTGCCAGCAGCTTAGCAGGTGGACTGATGGAGAATCAGCCCCAGCATTTT
CDR3: CASSLAGGLMENQPQHF
length: 17
J: TRBJ1-5
V: TRBV7-9
size: .
D: .

DNA: TGTGCCAGCAGCCCCCTCGACAGAGGAAGCACAGATACGCAGTATTTT
CDR3: CASSPLDRGSTDTQYF
length: 16
J: TRBJ2-3
V: TRBV4-2
size: .
D: .

DNA: TGTGCCAGCAGTTTTCGGGGGTATGATACGCAGTATTTT
CDR3: CASSFRGYDTQYF
length: 13
J: TRBJ2-3
V: TRBV27
size: .
D: .

DNA: TGTGCCAGCAGTGAGTCAGGGATTCTTCATCAGCCCCAGCATTTT
CDR3: CASSESGILHQPQHF
length: 15
J: TRBJ1-5
V: TRBV2
size: few
D: .

DNA: TGTGCCAGCAGTGAAGCGGGCGTTAATAGCAATCAGCCCCAGCATTTT
CDR3: CASSEAGVNSNQPQHF
length: 16
J: TRBJ1-5
V: TRBV6-1
size: once
D: .

DNA: TGTGCCAGCAGTCGCAGCCCTAGCGGACAAGAGACCCAGTACTTC
CDR3: CASSRSPSGQETQYF
length: 15
J: TRBJ2-5
V: TRBV6-5
size: .
D: TRBD2

DNA: TGTGCCAGTAGTATTAATCCGGGGGGCGCGACCAAAAACATTCAGTACTTC
CDR3: CASSINPGGATKNIQYF
length: 17
J: TRBJ2-4
V: TRBV19
size: .
D: .

DNA: TGTGCCAGCAGTGCATTACTAAACACCATATATTTT
CDR3: CASSALLNTIYF
length: 12
J: TRBJ1-3
V: TRBV28
size: .
D: .

DNA: TGCGCCAGCAGTGGGACAGGGGGCGACACCGGGGAGCTGTTTTTT
CDR3: CASSGTGGDTGELFF
length: 15
J: TRBJ2-2
V: TRBV10-2
size: .
D: TRBD1